Below are 3 T cell receptor beta chains sequenced from a single sample in a study of T cells expressing NK-cell markers. For each CDR3 protein, TCRdb gives one entry from its re-call of the 5' RACE reads, without DNA. The sample includes roughly 180,000 distinct CDR3 sequences. Sequencing was done on a sample of blood T cells: a sorted CD56 or NKG2C T cell subset, CD4+ or CD8+ T cells, or bulk PBMC T cells (not recorded which). The source is a man aged 18 to 69 in good health.

This sequence joins TRBV15 and TRBJ2-7; TCRdb names TRBD1, which stays unverified in the absence of DNA. Looked up from germline, CDR1 is LNHNV and CDR2 is YYDKDF (reference sequence). This CDR3 is built from 15 residues. CDR3 in amino acids: CATSRDIQGNHEQYF.

V and J are TRBV5-1 and TRBJ1-1; TCRdb's D call of TRBD1 is untestable without DNA. Germline V CDR1 and CDR2: SGHRS, YFSETQ. The CDR3 is made up of 16 amino acids. The CDR3 sequence: CASSLEGAFVDTEAFF.

V gene TRBV7-2 combines with J gene TRBJ2-7; TCRdb's D call of TRBD1 is untestable without DNA. This CDR3 has 15 residues. Germline CDR1 reads SGHTA; CDR2 reads FQGNSA. CDR3 sequence: CASSLVPGFDYEQYF.